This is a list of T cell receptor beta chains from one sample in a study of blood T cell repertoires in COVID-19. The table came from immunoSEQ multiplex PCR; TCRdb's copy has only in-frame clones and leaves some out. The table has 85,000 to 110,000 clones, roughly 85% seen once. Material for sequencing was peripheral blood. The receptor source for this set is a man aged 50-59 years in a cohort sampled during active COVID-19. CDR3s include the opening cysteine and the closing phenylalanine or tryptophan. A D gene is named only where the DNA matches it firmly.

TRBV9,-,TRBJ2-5,CASSVGGGPETQYF
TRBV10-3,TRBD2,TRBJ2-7,CAIRPSGSHSYEQYF
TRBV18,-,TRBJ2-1,CASSPLRKSNEQFF
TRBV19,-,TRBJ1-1,CASGIREGNTEAFF
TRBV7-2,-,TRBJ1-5,CASSTDHGTLPLNQPQHF
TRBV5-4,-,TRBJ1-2,CASSLVQGMYGYTF
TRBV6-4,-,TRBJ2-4,CASTLTGGGTKNIQYF
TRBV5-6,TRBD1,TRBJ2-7,CASSPRDGQGAGEQYF
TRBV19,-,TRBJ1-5,CASSTPGWGQPQHF
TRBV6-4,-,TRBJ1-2,CASSDSGTANYGYTF
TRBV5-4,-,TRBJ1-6,CASSSFQSPLHF
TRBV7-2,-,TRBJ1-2,CASSLGGRTNYGYTF
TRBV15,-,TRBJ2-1,CATSGFRQGNVNEQFF
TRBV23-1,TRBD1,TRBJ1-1,CASSRTGVYAEAFF
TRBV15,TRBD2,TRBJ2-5,CATSKGVGLAGTGETQYF
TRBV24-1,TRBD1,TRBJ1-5,CATMEGAGQPQHF
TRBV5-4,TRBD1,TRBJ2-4,CASSNRGELAKNIQYF
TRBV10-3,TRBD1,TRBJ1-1,CAISESRDRGTAFF
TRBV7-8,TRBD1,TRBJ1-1,CASSPGAGGYTEAFF
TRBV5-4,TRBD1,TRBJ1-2,CASSADRGRRSGYTF
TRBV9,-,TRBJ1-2,CASSESDQRGYTF
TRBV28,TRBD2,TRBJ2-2,CASSLSGGNTGELFF
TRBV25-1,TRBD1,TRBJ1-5,CASSGGTGNQPQHF
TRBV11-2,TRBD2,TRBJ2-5,CASSLRGAGYQETQYF
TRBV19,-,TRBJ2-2,CASGGGYNTGELFF
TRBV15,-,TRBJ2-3,CATSGGGADTQYF
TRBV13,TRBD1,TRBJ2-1,CASSVMDLPRGNEQFF
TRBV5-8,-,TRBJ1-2,CASSPYMVGFNYGYTF
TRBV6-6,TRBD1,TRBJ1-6,CASSYRTGTNSPLHF
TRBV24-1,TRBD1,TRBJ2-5,CATSDGDRGGLETQYF
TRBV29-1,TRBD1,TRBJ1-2,CSAEVQGNYGYTF
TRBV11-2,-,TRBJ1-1,CASNGVGGQAFF
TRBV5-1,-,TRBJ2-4,CASSLAQPGKNIQYF
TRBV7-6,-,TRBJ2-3,CASSQEGGLTDTQYF
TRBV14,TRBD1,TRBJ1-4,CASSQQPGQGNEKLFF
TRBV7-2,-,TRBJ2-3,CASSLGGPLDTQYF
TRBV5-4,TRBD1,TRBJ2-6,CASSLGQVRGGANVLTF
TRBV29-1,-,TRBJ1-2,CSVESTGTFGYTF
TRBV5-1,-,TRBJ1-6,CASSPRTPSYNSPLHF
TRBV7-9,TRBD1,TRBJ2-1,CASSLRQGDNEQFF
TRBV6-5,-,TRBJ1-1,CASSYGGGTEAFF
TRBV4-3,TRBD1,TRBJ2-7,CASSQEGQGGDEQYF
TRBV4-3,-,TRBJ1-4,CASSQEGDNNEKLFF
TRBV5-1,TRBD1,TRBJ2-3,CASSLIGQGFADTQYF
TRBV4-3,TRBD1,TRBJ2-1,CASSKQGREQFF
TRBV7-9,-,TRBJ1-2,CASSLAPGSSGYTF
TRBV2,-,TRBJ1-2,CASSGDRYNYGYTF
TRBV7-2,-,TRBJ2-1,CASSLNQGIQFF